The 14 T cell receptor beta chains given below trace back to one sample, sequenced in a study of cytomegalovirus exposure and HLA in healthy donors. Primers for the PCR totalled 60 Vbeta and 13 Jbeta. This table comes from immunoSEQ multiplex PCR, and its TCRdb copy is limited to in-frame clones, with some not included. The sample shows some 130,000 clones, approximately 81% of them seen only once. Sequenced: PBMCs. The receptor source for this set is a male donor in good health and CMV-seronegative.

Concerning this clone: The junction does not match germline at one end; this may be a read error. This rearrangement joins TRBV7-9 to TRBJ2-1, with TRBD2 matching 9 bases. Germline CDR1 is SEHNR and CDR2 is FQNEAQ (reference sequence). The CDR3 loop spans 16 amino acids. The CDR3 coding sequence is TGTTCCAGCAGCCCCCTCGGCGGGGGGGCCTACAATGAGCAGTTCTTC. As protein: CSSSPLGGGAYNEQFF.

This clone was seen a handful of times. This chain joins TRBV10-3 and TRBJ2-1; D uncertain. From germline, CDR1 is ENHRY and CDR2 SYGVKD. The germline V and J ends were trimmed by 0 bases and 6 bases, with 9 bases remaining between them. The CDR3 loop spans 14 amino acids. For the CDR3, the DNA is TGTGCCATCAGTGAGTCTAGCTACCTCAATGAGCAGTTCTTC. It encodes CAISESSYLNEQFF.

This chain's CDR3 is CSVEDRREGFTGELFF. The CDR3 DNA sequence: TGCAGCGTTGAAGACCGACGGGAGGGCTTTACCGGGGAGCTGTTTTTT. The chain links TRBV29-1 to TRBJ2-2; 8 bases are a match to TRBD2. V lost 0 bases, J lost 5 bases, and 8 bases stayed unmatched. The CDR3 is 16 amino acids. The germline V gene encodes CDR1 SQVTM and CDR2 ANQGSEA.

The chain uses TRBV9 and TRBJ2-1; TRBD1 matches at 8 bases. The J segment lost 4 bases and the V segment lost 4 bases, leaving 7 bases of the junction unmatched. Germline V CDR1 and CDR2: SGDLS, YYNGEE. CDR3 length: 15 residues. This CDR3 is CASSYRGAGYNEQFF. For the CDR3, the DNA is TGTGCCAGCAGCTACAGGGGGGCGGGATACAATGAGCAGTTCTTC. The full variable domain, with the rest looked up from reference TRBV9 and TRBJ2-1, is DSGVTQTPKHLITATGQRVTLRCSPRSGDLSVYWYQQSLDQGLQFLIQYYNGEERAKGNILERFSAQQFPDLHSELNLSSLELGDSALYFCASSYRGAGYNEQFFGPGTRLTVL.

The chain uses TRBV4-2 and TRBJ2-3; tentatively, D is TRBD2 (5 bases). The V gene's germline CDR1 is LGHNA and CDR2 YNFKEQ. The V end lost 0 bases, the J end lost 5 bases, and 18 bases lay between the germline ends. There are 17 residues in the CDR3. CDR3 bases: TGTGCCAGCAGCCAAGATCTAAGGAGCGCCGGGGAAGATACGCAGTATTTT. Its protein product is CASSQDLRSAGEDTQYF.

The chain carries TRBV15 and TRBJ2-1, with 8 positions matching TRBD2. The V and J ends lost 0 bases and 7 bases, in that order; junction bases with no gene match: 8. The germline V gene encodes CDR1 LNHNV and CDR2 YYDKDF (reference sequence). The CDR3 covers 16 residues. The CDR3: CATSRDGLAGRNEQFF. In DNA, the CDR3 is TGTGCCACCAGCAGAGATGGGCTAGCGGGTAGAAATGAGCAGTTCTTC.

V is TRBV4-3 and J is TRBJ2-3; the D gene is possibly TRBD1 (6 bases). V lost 3 bases and J 0 bases, leaving 13 bases between the germline ends. Germline-derived CDR1 and CDR2 are LGHNA and YSLEER. The CDR3 covers 16 residues. The CDR3 region is CASSQQDRSSTDTQYF. CDR3 nucleotides: TGCGCCAGCAGCCAGCAGGACAGATCAAGCACAGATACGCAGTATTTT.

This chain uses TRBV19 with TRBJ2-7; a weak D match, TRBD2 (7 bases). CDR3 length: 15 amino acids. V was pared by 3 bases and J by 0 bases, with 12 bases between. Germline V gene data show CDR1 as LNHDA and CDR2 as SQIVND (reference sequence). This CDR3 is CASSIRAGASYEQYF. The CDR3 DNA sequence: TGTGCCAGTAGTATCAGGGCGGGGGCCTCCTACGAGCAGTACTTC.

The chain is built from TRBV28 and TRBJ2-7; the match to TRBD1 covers 7 bases. The CDR3 runs to 16 residues. Per the germline V gene, CDR1 is MDHEN and CDR2 is SYDVKM. Germline trimming cut 6 bases from V and 7 bases from J; bases unmatched to any gene: 18. The CDR3 sequence is CASSPPLSTGLGEQYF. In nucleotides, the CDR3 is TGTGCCAGCAGCCCCCCACTATCGACAGGGCTTGGGGAGCAGTACTTC.

J is TRBJ1-1 and V is TRBV7-2, with TRBD1 as a possible D gene (6 bases). This CDR3 is built from 15 residues. Germline V lookup: CDR1 SGHTA, CDR2 FQGNSA. Trimming stripped 5 bases from V and 3 bases from J, with 16 bases between. CDR3 bases: TGTGCCAGCAGCAAAGGGGGAAGTGGGGACACTGAAGCTTTCTTT. It translates to CASSKGGSGDTEAFF.

The chain links TRBV7-3 to TRBJ2-3; a possible D gene is TRBD2 (5 bases). Deletions cut 2 bases from V and 3 bases from J, with 6 bases between. The germline V gene has CDR1 SGHTA and CDR2 FQGTGA. CDR3 length equals 13 residues. DNA for the CDR3: TGTGCCAGCAGCTTATCGGGGACAGATACGCAGTATTTT. It specifies CASSLSGTDTQYF.

This clone was recorded only once. This chain connects TRBV6-5 to TRBJ2-3; 8 positions agree with TRBD1. With 4 bases clipped from V and 1 base from J, the junction kept 7 bases outside the gene matches. The CDR3 spans 16 residues. Germline lookup yields CDR1 MNHEY and CDR2 SVGAGI. DNA for the CDR3: TGTGCCAGCAGTTCCGGACAGGGATGGGGCACAGATACGCAGTATTTT. The encoded protein is CASSSGQGWGTDTQYF.

The chain combines TRBV6-1 with TRBJ2-1; TRBD1 matches at 10 bases. J lost 5 bases, V lost 4 bases, and 5 bases had no gene match. Germline V gene data show CDR1 as MNHNS and CDR2 as SASEGT. The CDR3 covers 15 residues. CDR3 residues: CASSGRDRGHNEQFF. The CDR3, as DNA: TGTGCCAGCAGTGGCCGGGACAGGGGCCACAATGAGCAGTTCTTC.

The CDR3 loop is CASSLFPGSYEQYF. CDR3 nucleotide sequence: TGTGCCAGCAGCTTGTTCCCGGGTTCCTACGAGCAGTACTTC. V is TRBV5-5 and J is TRBJ2-7; D is ambiguous. V lost 1 base and J lost 1, with 9 bases in between. CDR3 length: 14 amino acids. CDR1 is SGHKS and CDR2 is YYEKEE in the germline V gene (reference sequence).